This TCR beta chain derives from a study of T cells in Graves' hyperthyroidism and ophthalmopathy. This clonotype was seen only a few times. Its antigen remains unidentified. RNA transcripts gave rise to amplified TCR beta CDR3 regions. First-round RT-PCR of the TCR CDR3 relied on the HTBI primer set. TCRdb reprocessed the multiplex PCR reads via MiXCR and lists one record per CDR3 protein. The sample carries roughly 500,000 distinct CDR3 sequences, about 20% recorded once. The germline V gene has CDR1 SGHTA and CDR2 FQGNSA. The CDR3 loop spans 17 amino acids. Trimming stripped 1 base from V and 0 bases from J, with 10 bases between. General study points: Among clonotypes expanded in thyroid above 0.001, most were also found in blood.

The study excluded patients with uncontrolled infection, other autoimmune disease, pregnancy or lactation. Each diagnosis drew on symptoms, thyroxine, TRAb, thyroid ultrasound and orbital computed tomography findings. Input material: blood. The sequence was collected from a woman in her seventies with Graves' ophthalmopathy. The chain carries TRBV7-2 and TRBJ2-6, with D maybe TRBD1 (5 bases). The CDR3 region is CASSLGRQISGANVLTF. CDR3 coding DNA: TGTGCCAGCAGCTTAGGGAGACAGATCTCTGGGGCCAACGTCCTGACTTTC.